Sequencing of this TCR beta chain was carried out in a study of T cell responses to AZD1222 COVID-19 vaccine. Study results and caveats: Spike-wide coverage was observed for vaccine-associated CD4 TCRs, with dominant responses at 160-218 and 743-854.

The CDR3 loop spans 13 amino acids. V shed 6 bases and J 3 bases; nucleotides not matched to a gene: 5. Germline V lookup: CDR1 SGHTA, CDR2 FQGNSA. To note about this clone: What it binds is not known.

Generated by immunoSEQ multiplex PCR, the TCRdb table keeps only in-frame clones and is missing some. The sample includes some 150,000 clones, over 90% seen only once; the top ten take under 6.5%. The clonotype comes from an adult in good health. Sequenced material: peripheral blood, taken on day 0 of AZD1222 vaccination. The V call is TRBV7-2, the J call TRBJ2-7; 7 positions agree with TRBD1. The CDR3 spells CASSRNRGYEQYF. CDR3 coding DNA: TGTGCCAGCAGTCGTAACAGGGGCTACGAGCAGTACTTC.